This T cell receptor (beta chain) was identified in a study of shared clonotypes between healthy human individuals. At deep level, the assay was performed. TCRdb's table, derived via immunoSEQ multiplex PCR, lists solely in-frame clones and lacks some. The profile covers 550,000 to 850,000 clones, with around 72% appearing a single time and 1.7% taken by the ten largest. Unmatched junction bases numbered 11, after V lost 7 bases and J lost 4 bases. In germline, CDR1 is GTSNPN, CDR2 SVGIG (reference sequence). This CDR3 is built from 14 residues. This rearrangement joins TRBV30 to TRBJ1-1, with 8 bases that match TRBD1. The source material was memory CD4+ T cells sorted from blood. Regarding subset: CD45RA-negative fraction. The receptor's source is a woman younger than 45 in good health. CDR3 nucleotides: TGTGCCTCCTGGACAGGGAGGACCTCCACTGAAGCTTTCTTT. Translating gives CASWTGRTSTEAFF.